Shown below are 23 T cell receptor beta chains from a single sample sequenced in a study of regulatory T cells in long-lasting Graves disease. The authors built TCR beta libraries using iRepertoire HTBI primers and Arm-PCR of CDR3 regions. MiXCR was run by TCRdb on the multiplex PCR reads, yielding one entry per CDR3 protein. This sample has over 500,000 distinct CDR3 sequences, with about 16% found just once. Time point specified: newly diagnosed GD, antithyroid drugs for less than 3 months. RNA from PBMCs was the source of the TCR library. These data are also associated with another study on T cells in Graves' hyperthyroidism and ophthalmopathy.

This material consisted of peripheral blood mononuclear cells (PBMCs), taken at new diagnosis, from a patient treated with antithyroid drugs. These receptors were taken from a woman in her thirties with Graves disease.

V usage is TRBV9 and J usage is TRBJ2-4, with 7 bases lining up with TRBD1. J lost 15 bases, V lost 4 bases, and 22 bases had no gene match. The CDR3 has 16 amino acids. The germline V gene has CDR1 SGDLS and CDR2 YYNGEE. The CDR3 loop is CASSPSGGLSGTSPYF. In DNA, the CDR3 is TGTGCCAGCAGCCCTTCAGGGGGATTGTCCGGGACATCACCGTACTTC. Together with reference TRBV9 and TRBJ2-4, the CDR3 gives the full variable domain: DSGVTQTPKHLITATGQRVTLRCSPRSGDLSVYWYQQSLDQGLQFLIQYYNGEERAKGNILERFSAQQFPDLHSELNLSSLELGDSALYFCASSPSGGLSGTSPYFGAGTRLSVL.

The chain recombines TRBV19 with TRBJ1-2; 7 bases match TRBD1. CDR1 and CDR2 from the germline V gene are LNHDA and SQIVND (reference sequence). This CDR3 is 13 amino acids long. The J segment lost 8 bases and the V segment lost 10 bases, leaving 13 bases of the junction unmatched. CDR3 nucleotides: TGTGCCACCACAGACAGGGTCTTGGAGGGCTACACCTTC. This gives the protein CATTDRVLEGYTF.

This clonotype came up a few times. The chain recombines TRBV3-1 with TRBJ1-2, with D possibly matching TRBD1 (5 bases). Germline V lookup: CDR1 LGHDT, CDR2 YNNKEL (reference sequence). The CDR3 is 12 residues long. The ends were cut back, 3 bases at V and 9 bases at J, with 11 bases in the middle. CDR3 sequence reads: CASSQWGESYTF. The CDR3 DNA is TGTGCCAGCAGCCAGTGGGGGGAAAGCTACACCTTC.

Many counts were recorded for this clonotype. The rearrangement joins TRBV10-3 to TRBJ1-1; 7 nucleotides line up with TRBD1. The V gene end was trimmed by 10 bases and the J gene end by 3 bases; junction bases not matched to a gene: 8. CDR1 and CDR2 from the germline V gene are ENHRY and SYGVKD. The CDR3 has 13 amino acids. CDR3 DNA: TGTGCCAATAGGGGAGGACAGGACACTGAAGCTTTCTTT. Protein sequence: CANRGGQDTEAFF.

This clonotype was detected many times. The chain recombines TRBV7-9 with TRBJ1-5; D is perhaps TRBD1 (5 bases). Germline assignment: CDR1 SEHNR and CDR2 FQNEAQ (reference sequence). The CDR3 has 13 residues. V shed 1 base and J shed 5 bases, with 6 bases lying between them. DNA of the CDR3: TGTGCCAGCAGCTTAGTAGGGGATCAGCCCCAGCATTTT. Protein: CASSLVGDQPQHF.

There are many counts of this clonotype. The chain employs TRBV28 and TRBJ2-3; D ambiguous. The J call may be incorrect, as the DNA end agrees better with TRBJ2-5. CDR1 and CDR2 (germline): MDHEN, SYDVKM. The CDR3 loop spans 11 amino acids. The CDR3 DNA follows: TGTGCCAGCAGTTTAGGCGTGACCCAGTACTTC. Its protein product is CASSLGVTQYF.

This chain joins TRBV18 and TRBJ1-1, with 8 nucleotides matching TRBD1. Germline trimming cut 5 bases from V and 2 bases from J; bases unmatched to any gene: 4. CDR1 is KGHSH and CDR2 is LQKENI in the germline V gene. This CDR3 is built from 14 residues. CDR3 DNA: TGTGCCAGCTCAACCAGGGGGCTTAACACTGAAGCTTTCTTT. Encoded protein: CASSTRGLNTEAFF.

This clonotype was observed many times. This chain uses TRBV5-8 with TRBJ2-1, with D unresolved. The V gene's germline CDR1 is SGHTS and CDR2 YDEGEE. V shed 2 bases and J shed 6 bases, with 9 bases lying between them. This CDR3 region has 13 residues. Here the CDR3 reads CASSFLRINEQFF. As DNA, the CDR3 is TGTGCCAGCAGCTTTCTCCGGATCAATGAGCAGTTCTTC. The variable domain in full, with the rest retrieved from reference TRBV5-8 and TRBJ2-1, is EAGVTQSPTHLIKTRGQQATLRCSPISGHTSVYWYQQALGLGLQFLLWYDEGEERNRGNFPPRFSGRQFPNYSSELNVNALELEDSALYLCASSFLRINEQFFGPGTRLTVL.

There are many counts of this clonotype. V usage is TRBV12-5 and J usage is TRBJ2-1, with D perhaps matching TRBD2 (5 bases). This CDR3 has 12 residues. Germline lookup yields CDR1 LGHNT and CDR2 FRNRAP. V shed 7 bases and J shed 6 bases, with 10 bases lying between them. The CDR3 reads CASAGIRNEQFF. The DNA of the CDR3 is TGTGCTAGTGCGGGGATTCGCAATGAGCAGTTCTTC.

This clonotype was counted at least ten times. The CDR3 region is CASSLTSGMNEQYF. The CDR3 DNA is TGTGCCAGCAGCTTAACTAGCGGGATGAACGAGCAGTACTTC. The chain carries TRBV7-2 and TRBJ2-7; TRBD2 matches 10 bases. Germline CDR1 reads SGHTA; CDR2 reads FQGNSA. The CDR3 spans 14 residues. V was pared by 2 bases and J by 5 bases, with 3 bases of the junction left unmatched.

The CDR3 DNA follows: TGTGCCTGGAGTGGCAGCGGGAGGGCCGGCGAGCAGTTCTTC. This gives the protein CAWSGSGRAGEQFF. The chain recombines TRBV30 with TRBJ2-1; 10 nucleotides agree with TRBD2. The germline CDR1 and CDR2 sequences are GTSNPN and SVGIG (reference sequence). This CDR3 spans 14 amino acids. The V and J ends lost 1 base and 10 bases, in that order; junction bases with no gene match: 7.

This clonotype showed up just a few times. The V call is TRBV25-1, the J call TRBJ1-6; 9 nucleotides align to TRBD1. The length of the CDR3 is 14 residues. The V and J ends lost 6 bases and 10 bases, in that order; junction bases with no gene match: 7. In germline, CDR1 is MGHDK, CDR2 SYGVNS. CDR3 in amino acids: CASSVGQGRSPLHF. The DNA of the CDR3 is TGTGCCAGCAGCGTAGGACAGGGGAGGTCACCCCTCCACTTT.

The sample holds a few counts of this clonotype. The J gene is TRBJ2-7, the V gene TRBV9; D is unresolved. The CDR3 sequence is 13 residues long. The germline V and J ends were trimmed by 3 bases and 5 bases, with 12 bases remaining between them. The V gene's germline CDR1 is SGDLS and CDR2 YYNGEE. For the CDR3, the DNA is TGTGCCAGCAGCGCGGGTCCCCCCGACGAGCAGTACTTC. Encoded protein: CASSAGPPDEQYF.

The genes are TRBV10-3 and TRBJ2-1; 8 bases line up with TRBD1. Trimming cost V 6 bases and J 2 bases; bases outside gene matches: 6. CDR1 and CDR2 (germline): ENHRY, SYGVKD. The CDR3 extends over 15 amino acids. The CDR3 is CAIRRDRSPYNEQFF. The CDR3 DNA sequence: TGTGCCATCAGGAGGGACAGGAGTCCCTACAATGAGCAGTTCTTC.

V gene TRBV2 combines with J gene TRBJ2-1; 8 bases line up with TRBD2. CDR1 is SNHLY and CDR2 is FYNNEI in the germline V gene. This CDR3 region has 13 residues. J was trimmed by 5 bases and V by 8 bases; bases with no gene match: 5. CDR3 coding DNA: TGTGCCAGCGGACTAGCAGCCGACAATGAGCAGTTCTTC. Translated: CASGLAADNEQFF.

Ten or more counts support this clonotype. The chain has TRBV20-1 and TRBJ2-7, with D tentatively TRBD2 (6 bases). Between the trimmed V and J ends, which lost 0 bases and 6 bases, there was a span of 21 bases. Germline values: CDR1 DFQATT, CDR2 SNEGSKA (reference sequence). CDR3 length: 16 amino acids. The DNA for the CDR3 is TGCAGTGCTAGAGAGGGTGGGCGTCCCGGAGGGGCCGAGCAGTACTTC. The encoded protein is CSAREGGRPGGAEQYF.

This clonotype was counted between two and nine times. The V gene is TRBV6-1, the J gene TRBJ1-6; maybe TRBD1 (6 bases). This CDR3 comprises 15 residues. V gave up 6 bases and J gave up 7 bases, with 16 bases separating them. Germline CDR1 and CDR2: MNHNS and SASEGT. As DNA, the CDR3 is TGTGCCAGCAGACCCGGGGGGGCGGGAAATTCACCCCTCCACTTT. This sequence encodes CASRPGGAGNSPLHF.

The sample holds many counts of this clonotype. The chain links TRBV19 to TRBJ2-1, with 8 nucleotides matching TRBD1. Germline V CDR1 and CDR2: LNHDA, SQIVND (reference sequence). The CDR3 sequence is 15 residues long. The V gene end was trimmed by 4 bases and the J gene end by 10 bases; junction bases not matched to a gene: 12. CDR3 sequence: CASSKPGRGTGEQFF. In DNA, the CDR3 is TGTGCCAGTAGTAAACCGGGACGGGGGACAGGCGAGCAGTTCTTC.

This clonotype was seen ten or more times. This chain uses TRBV28 with TRBJ2-3; D uncertain. V was pared by 3 bases and J by 2 bases, with 12 bases between. Germline CDR1 and CDR2: MDHEN and SYDVKM. CDR3 length: 15 amino acids. The CDR3 protein is CASSLTPGTTDTQYF. CDR3 sequence (DNA): TGTGCCAGCAGTTTGACCCCCGGAACCACAGATACGCAGTATTTT.

This clonotype was observed many times. J is TRBJ2-3 and V is TRBV28; TRBD1 is a possible D gene (6 bases). Trimming left V 7 bases short and J 5 bases short, with 16 bases between. This CDR3 contains 14 residues. Germline-derived CDR1 and CDR2 are MDHEN and SYDVKM. CDR3 loop: CASIPSGDGDTQYF. DNA for the CDR3: TGTGCCAGCATCCCGTCAGGGGACGGAGATACGCAGTATTTT. Complete variable domain (other parts from reference TRBV28 and TRBJ2-3): DVKVTQSSRYLVKRTGEKVFLECVQDMDHENMFWYRQDPGLGLRLIYFSYDVKMKEKGDIPEGYSVSREKKERFSLILESASTNQTSMYLCASIPSGDGDTQYFGPGTRLTVL.

There are many counts of this clonotype. The rearrangement joins TRBV2 to TRBJ2-3, with TRBD2 identical over 8 bases. The ends lost 7 bases at V and 1 base at J; junction bases unmatched: 7. The CDR3 totals 15 residues. From germline, CDR1 is SNHLY and CDR2 FYNNEI. CDR3 residues: CASTDSGTRTDTQYF. The CDR3 DNA sequence: TGTGCCAGCACTGATAGCGGGACTCGCACAGATACGCAGTATTTT.

This clonotype has ten or more counts. V and J are TRBV7-2 and TRBJ2-4, with TRBD2 matching over 12 bases. CDR1 is SGHTA, CDR2 FQGNSA, per germline. The V segment lost 2 bases and the J segment 9 bases; nucleotides outside the gene matches: 11. The CDR3 spans 17 residues. DNA of the CDR3: TGTGCCAGCAGCTTAAGGGCCACGGCTAGCGGGGGGGGCATTCAGTACTTC. Translation gives CASSLRATASGGGIQYF.

This clonotype was observed many times. The CDR3 DNA sequence: TGTGCCAGCAGTTTATTTGGGACAGGGAGGCCTAACTATGGCTACACCTTC. This encodes CASSLFGTGRPNYGYTF. V and J are TRBV28 and TRBJ1-2, with 9 bases matching TRBD1. Germline CDR1 reads MDHEN; CDR2 reads SYDVKM. CDR3 size: 17 residues. Losses at the gene ends were 1 base for V and 0 bases for J; bases not matched to a gene: 6.